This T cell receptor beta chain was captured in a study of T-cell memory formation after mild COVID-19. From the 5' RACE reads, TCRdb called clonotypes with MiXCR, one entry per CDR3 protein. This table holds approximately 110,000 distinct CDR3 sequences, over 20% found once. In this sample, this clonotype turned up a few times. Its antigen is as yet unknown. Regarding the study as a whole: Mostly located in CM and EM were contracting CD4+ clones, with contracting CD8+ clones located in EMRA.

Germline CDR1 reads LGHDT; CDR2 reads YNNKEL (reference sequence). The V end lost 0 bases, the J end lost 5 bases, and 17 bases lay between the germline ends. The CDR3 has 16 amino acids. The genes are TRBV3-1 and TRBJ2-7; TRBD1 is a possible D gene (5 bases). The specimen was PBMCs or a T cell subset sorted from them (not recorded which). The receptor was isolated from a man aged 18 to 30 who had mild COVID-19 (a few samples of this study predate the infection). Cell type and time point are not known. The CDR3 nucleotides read TGTGCCAGCAGCCAAGATCCCCCAGGGATGGAACACGAGCAGTACTTC. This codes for CASSQDPPGMEHEQYF.